The clone carrying this T cell receptor beta chain was picked up a small number of times. The antigen is not known. Each CDR3 protein gets one entry after TCRdb re-called the RACE reads with MiXCR. The top ten clones hold about 1.4% of a sample with some 80,000 distinct CDR3 sequences, around 10% of them seen once. The data were taken from a study of human T cells and chemical hapten exposure. For the study at large: Chiefly women, the patients showed alopecia areata, totalis or universalis. Study-level findings and limits: More PT1 expanded TCRs went with higher patch test scores. No alteration of TCRs above 1 in 1000 frequency was seen with DPC sensitization.

Germline lookup yields CDR1 KGHSH and CDR2 LQKENI. This CDR3 spans 14 amino acids. V was shortened by 2 bases and J by 0 bases, with 7 bases between the two germline ends. The sample's time point: patch test 2, 6 weeks after DPC sensitization. Stated treatment: therapeutic diphenylcyclopropenone sensitization with weekly scalp DPC. Sequenced here: whole blood, sampled in connection with sensitization to the hapten diphenylcyclopropenone (DPC). This chain links TRBV18 with TRBJ1-1, with D uncertain. The receptor was isolated from a man between 18 and 35 years old with alopecia areata. Some clones in this sample may be carry-over from other donors' samples. CDR3 loop: CASSPDNLNTEAFF. The CDR3 bases are TGTGCCAGCTCACCAGACAACTTGAACACTGAAGCTTTCTTT.